This T cell receptor beta chain was recorded in a study of blood T cells in healthy people across ages. Background on the study: Template switching retrieved approximately one barcoded beta molecule for each two T cells. Study outcomes and limitations: TCR beta diversity tracked closely with naive T cell percentage. Bulk PBMC profiling left naive and antigen-experienced comparisons inconclusive.

Primers used in a second PCR of roughly 6 to 11 cycles were a sample-barcoded 5' primer and a J-beta primer mix. Each cDNA molecule was tagged by a template-switch adaptor that had 12 random nucleotides. TCRdb recomputed calls from the 5' RACE reads with MiXCR, one row per CDR3 protein. Counted here are some 710,000 distinct CDR3 sequences, about a fifth occurring once; the ten biggest clones make up roughly 22%. Notes on this clonotype: The antigen is unknown.

V was pared by 7 bases and J by 8 bases, with 11 bases between. Germline CDR1 and CDR2: LNHDA and SQIVND (reference sequence). The CDR3 has 12 residues. This sequence was found in a man aged 70-80 years in good health. The genes are TRBV19 and TRBJ1-4; no definite D call. Sequenced input: blood. The CDR3 DNA follows: TGTGCCAGTATGTCCGACGGCGAAAAACTGTTTTTT. This codes for CASMSDGEKLFF.